This T cell receptor beta chain is drawn from a study of technical replicates of blood from a few donors. Sequencing was performed with immunoSEQ multiplex PCR; in TCRdb, only in-frame clones are kept and a portion is missing. The sample carries under 65,000 clones, approximately 90% recorded once. The V gene lost 2 bases and the J gene lost 6 bases, with 9 bases spanning the gap. Looked up from germline, CDR1 is SGHNT and CDR2 is YYREEE (reference sequence). This CDR3 region has 13 residues. The specimen sequenced was PBMCs. The clonotype was recovered from a human donor in good health. Some clones in this sample may be carry-over from other donors' samples. The chain has TRBV5-4 and TRBJ2-1, with D unclear. The CDR3 DNA is TGTGCCAGCAGCTTCCCCCCAGGCAATGAGCAGTTCTTC. Translation: CASSFPPGNEQFF. Full variable domain (outside the CDR3, taken from reference TRBV5-4 and TRBJ2-1): ETGVTQSPTHLIKTRGQQVTLRCSSQSGHNTVSWYQQALGQGPQFIFQYYREEENGRGNFPPRFSGLQFPNYSSELNVNALELDDSALYLCASSFPPGNEQFFGPGTRLTVL.